This T cell receptor beta chain was documented in a study of T cell responses to AZD1222 COVID-19 vaccine (dated by TCRdb to about 2021). Turning to the overall study: Because spike-specific TCR depth and breadth did not differ between the two schedules, AZD1222 recipients who got a second dose at roughly 4 weeks were pooled with those who got a second dose at roughly 12 weeks. TCR sequencing covered approximately 230 trial participants: approximately 200 given two doses of AZD1222 and 26 given two doses of MenACWY control vaccine. Trial participants were enrolled into age subgroups of 18-55, 56-69 and 70-plus years, which contained 148, 28 and 57 TCR-sequenced participants, respectively.

Worth noting for this clone: The antigen this receptor binds is unknown. No base qualities exist here, and no much larger clone lies one base off it.

Relative to germline, V is missing 0 bases and J is missing 2 bases, with 7 bases of the junction outside any gene match. CDR1 SGHRS and CDR2 YFSETQ were looked up in the germline V gene. The CDR3 has 17 amino acids, counting the end cysteine and phenylalanine. The kept DNA is CDR3 alone, 51 bases in frame from the first base. The CDR3 regions of human TCRbeta chains were analyzed by immunosequencing. The study's own analysis went as follows. Repertoire TCRs were checked for matches against a reference library of SARS-CoV-2-specific TCRs that had been generated using the MIRA antigen-specificity platform. Breadth meant the fraction of unique TCRs that were SARS-CoV-2-associated, whereas depth meant the fraction of total T cells that were SARS-CoV-2-associated. Each spike-specific TCR was assigned to its reactive spike region and to a CD4 or CD8 class using the MIRA data. Log10-transformed breadth and depth values were compared by one-way ANOVA with Sidak's multiple comparisons tests. Entries here come from immuneACCESS through TCRdb and include only in-frame sequences with V and J called. Some clones fail to appear in such tables; in the studies checked, an unresolved V gene covers under half of the shortfall, and the cause of the remainder is unknown. V and J calls and clone size are those listed in that table; D and trimming were worked out from the DNA. This sample holds 130,000 to 150,000 clones; just under 95% were observed only once. 1.7% of the sample lies in the top ten.

Interpreted using the paper, the time point label stands for: baseline before first vaccination. Vaccinee samples came from UK trials COV001 and COV002, including a single-blind randomized controlled phase 2/3 trial of AZD1222 (ChAdOx1 nCoV-19) in healthy adults. For TCRbeta chain sequencing, PBMC samples from trial participants were taken at day 0 and at day 28 after the second dose. Overall results and qualifications from the work: Because no samples from the day 14 peak response were available, repertoires could be characterized only after the peak T cell response. Spike-specific TCR breadth and depth rose significantly after two AZD1222 doses compared with day 0 and with MenACWY recipients. Nearly half of unique spike-specific TCRs reportedly recognized epitopes outside regions mutated in the B.1.351 and B.1.1.7 variants. Most participants were white British and females outnumbered males, and the authors suggested that clonal diversity may have been underestimated. In the small 56-69-year group, the increase in depth fell short of significance, most likely because of low power. The whole spike protein was spanned by vaccine-associated CD4 TCRs, and dominant responses were seen in regions 160-218 and 743-854. Conclusions about previously exposed vaccinees are limited, since just a handful of AZD1222 recipients were seropositive for SARS-CoV-2 at baseline.

The TCR comes from an adult in good health. Here the chain combines TRBV5-1 and TRBJ1-3; a stretch of 8 junction bases matches TRBD1. The sample consisted of peripheral blood, taken on day 0 of AZD1222 vaccination. This receptor has the CDR3 CASSLVWQGAPGNTIYF. Here is the DNA: TGCGCCAGCAGCTTGGTATGGCAGGGGGCACCTGGAAACACCATATATTTT.